Reported below is one T cell receptor (beta chain). Its antigen is unknown. Random hexamers were used to reverse transcribe roughly 0.45 to 1 ug of RNA. One entry per CDR3 protein results from TCRdb running MiXCR on the immunoSEQ multiplex PCR reads. The table lists 160,000 or so distinct CDR3 sequences, roughly 95% of them singletons. The source of the sample is a study of CD8 T cells in Susac syndrome. Study observations and caveats: None of the CD4+ T cell repertoires in Susac syndrome showed clonal expansion. Regarding the TCR sequencing and HLA analysis, the study admitted that a relatively small number of individuals were involved.

Recently defined diagnostic criteria classed the Susac syndrome patients as definite or probable. The CDR3 is made up of 13 amino acids. V was trimmed by 3 bases and J by 5 bases, leaving 13 bases between them. From germline, CDR1 is SQVTM and CDR2 ANQGSEA. This chain links TRBV29-1 with TRBJ1-2, with no clear D. This TCR derives from a human donor with Susac syndrome. Sequenced input: CD4+ T cells from PBMCs. CDR3 sequence reads: CSVETVRLYGYTF. In nucleotides, the CDR3 is TGCAGCGTTGAGACGGTACGGTTATATGGCTACACCTTC.